One sample yielded the 18 T cell receptor beta chains listed below, sequenced in a study of OX40 agonist ivuxolimab in advanced cancers. Repertoires were generated with immunoSEQ multiplex PCR, while TCRdb's copy carries only in-frame clones and drops some. In the table there are roughly 53,000 clones, 85% of which are singletons. The sample here was CD4+ or CD8+ T cells sorted from blood, taken in a trial of the OX40 agonist ivuxolimab. All receptors derive from an adult with an advanced solid tumor such as melanoma, head and neck, liver or kidney cancer.

The chain employs TRBV29-1 and TRBJ1-4; D may be TRBD1 (6 bases). CDR1 is SQVTM and CDR2 is ANQGSEA in the germline V gene. There are 13 residues in the CDR3. The V end lost 7 bases, the J end lost 5 bases, and 14 bases lay between the germline ends. The CDR3 here is CSASGTKNEKLFF. The CDR3 DNA follows: TGCAGCGCCTCCGGGACAAAGAATGAAAAACTGTTTTTT.

The chain links TRBV27 to TRBJ2-7; TRBD1 aligns across 8 bases. This CDR3 has 14 residues. V was clipped by 4 bases and J by 2 bases; unmatched bases: 4. Germline assignment: CDR1 MNHEY and CDR2 SMNVEV (reference sequence). CDR3: CASSYLQGAYEQYF. The CDR3 DNA follows: TGTGCCAGCAGTTACCTACAGGGGGCCTACGAGCAGTACTTC.

The chain carries TRBV6-6 and TRBJ1-1, with a weak D call TRBD1 (6 bases). Per germline, CDR1 MNHNY and CDR2 SVGAGI (reference sequence). Trimming took 8 bases from V and 1 from J, leaving 17 bases between them. This CDR3 region has 15 residues. DNA of the CDR3: TGTGCCAGCGGAATAATGGACAGACCGAACACTGAAGCTTTCTTT. Its protein product is CASGIMDRPNTEAFF.

The chain uses TRBV4-2 and TRBJ2-1, with TRBD2 matching 14 bases. The CDR3 has 18 residues. Germline V CDR1 and CDR2: LGHNA, YNFKEQ. J was trimmed by 0 bases and V by 6 bases; bases with no gene match: 7. In DNA form, the CDR3 reads TGTGCCAGCAGGCGACTAGCGGGAGGGTCGAGCTCCTACAATGAGCAGTTCTTC. Its translation: CASRRLAGGSSSYNEQFF.

This chain uses TRBV4-1 with TRBJ1-2; tentative D call: TRBD1 (5 bases). V was shortened by 0 bases and J by 4 bases, with 12 bases between the two germline ends. The CDR3 sequence is 15 residues long. Germline V gene data show CDR1 as MGHRA and CDR2 as YSYEKL. The CDR3 bases are TGCGCCAGCAGCCAAGAGTGGGCAGGGCCCTATGGCTACACCTTC. This translates into CASSQEWAGPYGYTF.

The chain links TRBV27 to TRBJ2-7; 7 nucleotides match TRBD2. Germline V gene data show CDR1 as MNHEY and CDR2 as SMNVEV (reference sequence). V was clipped by 4 bases and J by 2 bases; unmatched bases: 11. The CDR3 extends over 16 amino acids. Written as DNA, the CDR3 is TGTGCCAGCAGTTCCCCCCTGGGGAGGGCCACCTACGAGCAGTACTTC. Protein: CASSSPLGRATYEQYF.

The rearrangement joins TRBV11-2 to TRBJ2-7; D uncertain. CDR1 and CDR2 (germline): SGHAT, FQNNGV. V shed 0 bases and J shed 2 bases, with 8 bases lying between them. There are 14 residues in the CDR3. The CDR3 nucleotides are TGTGCCAGCAGCTTAGATTTCTTCGCCTACGAGCAGTACTTC. Translating it yields CASSLDFFAYEQYF.

The chain joins TRBV6-4 to TRBJ2-5, with D possibly called TRBD1 or TRBD2 (6 bases each). The germline V gene encodes CDR1 MRHNA and CDR2 SNTAGT. CDR3 length: 18 residues. Between the trimmed V and J ends, which lost 2 bases and 9 bases, there was a span of 28 bases. The CDR3 is CASSDRVGGTHLKRAQYF. For the CDR3, the DNA is TGTGCCAGCAGTGACCGCGTAGGGGGGACCCATTTGAAGCGGGCCCAGTACTTC.

The chain employs TRBV5-4 and TRBJ2-3; D gene uncertain. CDR3 length: 15 residues. Germline-derived CDR1 and CDR2 are SGHNT and YYREEE (reference sequence). The V end was cut by 0 bases, the J end by 4 bases, with 12 bases between. DNA for the CDR3: TGTGCCAGCAGCTTGGAACTTCGGGCCGCAGATACGCAGTATTTT. It encodes CASSLELRAADTQYF.

The chain combines TRBV11-2 with TRBJ1-3, with TRBD1 as a possible D gene (5 bases). The CDR3 spans 16 residues. Trimming pared 1 base from V and 3 bases from J, leaving 13 bases between. Germline assignment: CDR1 SGHAT and CDR2 FQNNGV. In DNA form, the CDR3 reads TGTGCCAGCAGCTTAGTGAGGGGTGCGTTTGGAAACACCATATATTTT. This codes for CASSLVRGAFGNTIYF. Based on the CDR3 plus reference TRBV11-2 and TRBJ1-3, the full variable domain is EAGVAQSPRYKIIEKRQSVAFWCNPISGHATLYWYQQILGQGPKLLIQFQNNGVVDDSQLPKDRFSAERLKGVDSTLKIQPAKLEDSAVYLCASSLVRGAFGNTIYFGEGSWLTVV.

The rearrangement links TRBV5-4 to TRBJ1-2, with D possibly matching TRBD1 (6 bases). V was shortened by 6 bases and J by 8 bases, with 20 bases between the two germline ends. The CDR3 is made up of 14 amino acids. CDR1 and CDR2 (germline): SGHNT, YYREEE (reference sequence). CDR3 region: CASNEGGVNWGYTF. CDR3 coding DNA: TGTGCCAGCAACGAAGGGGGGGTTAATTGGGGCTACACCTTC.

The genes are TRBV18 and TRBJ2-7; D may correspond to TRBD1 or TRBD2 (5 bases each). Between the trimmed V and J ends, which lost 3 bases and 4 bases, there was a span of 13 bases. Germline CDR1 reads KGHSH; CDR2 reads LQKENI. The CDR3 extends over 14 amino acids. The CDR3 spells CASSPRGARYEQYF. The CDR3 nucleotides are TGTGCCAGCTCACCGCGAGGGGCTCGGTACGAGCAGTACTTC. Looking up the rest from reference TRBV18 and TRBJ2-7 gives the full variable domain: NAGVMQNPRHLVRRRGQEARLRCSPMKGHSHVYWYRQLPEEGLKFMVYLQKENIIDESGMPKERFSAEFPKEGPSILRIQQVVRGDSAAYFCASSPRGARYEQYFGPGTRLTVT.

The rearrangement uses TRBV2 and TRBJ1-2; D perhaps matches TRBD1 (5 bases). This CDR3 has 13 residues. Looked up from germline, CDR1 is SNHLY and CDR2 is FYNNEI. Trimming took 9 bases from V and 2 from J, leaving 13 bases between them. Here the CDR3 DNA reads TGTGCCAGTGGGGACCAGGGAAACTATGGCTACACCTTC. Protein: CASGDQGNYGYTF.

CDR3 DNA: TGTGCCAGCAGCCCCTGGGAACAGGGTTTTGGCTACACCTTC. Translating gives CASSPWEQGFGYTF. The rearrangement uses TRBV6-5 and TRBJ1-2; tentative D call: TRBD1 (6 bases). This CDR3 spans 14 amino acids. The V and J ends lost 6 bases and 7 bases respectively, with 18 bases between them. Germline V gene sequence: CDR1 MNHEY, CDR2 SVGAGI.

For the CDR3, the DNA is TGTGCCAGCAGCCCTGACAGGGCCGAAAGTTCACCCCTCCACTTT. It yields the protein CASSPDRAESSPLHF. The chain combines TRBV5-6 with TRBJ1-6; 7 bases fit TRBD1. J gave up 9 bases and V 4 bases, and 10 bases lay outside the gene matches. The CDR3 loop spans 15 amino acids. Germline loops: CDR1 SGHDT, CDR2 YYEEEE.

This clone occurred once. The chain couples TRBV6-5 to TRBJ2-1, with 7 bases identical to TRBD2. This CDR3 spans 13 amino acids. V dropped 5 bases and J dropped 9; count of bases not matched to a gene: 7. In germline, CDR1 is MNHEY, CDR2 SVGAGI. CDR3 protein: CASSPRPGGEQFF. The CDR3 bases are TGTGCCAGCAGTCCTAGGCCGGGGGGTGAGCAGTTCTTC.

This clone occurred once. This chain uses TRBV7-3 with TRBJ2-1, with D possibly matching TRBD2 (6 bases). V shed 5 bases and J shed 4 bases, with 12 bases lying between them. This CDR3 region has 14 residues. CDR1 is SGHTA and CDR2 is FQGTGA in the germline V gene. CDR3 protein: CASSPATSYNEQFF. The DNA for the CDR3 is TGTGCCAGCAGCCCCGCGACTAGTTACAATGAGCAGTTCTTC.

The chain is built from TRBV5-4 and TRBJ2-1; weak D call: TRBD1 (6 bases). V lost 4 bases and J 9 bases, leaving 14 bases between the germline ends. Germline V CDR1 and CDR2: SGHNT, YYREEE (reference sequence). CDR3 size: 13 residues. The CDR3 is CASSLQGWGEQFF. CDR3 DNA: TGTGCCAGCAGCCTACAGGGTTGGGGTGAGCAGTTCTTC.